The clone carrying this T cell receptor (beta chain) was seen ten or more times. Trimming at V came to 4 bases and at J to 3 bases, leaving 5 bases not matched to a gene. The CDR3 totals 14 residues. CDR1 and CDR2 from the germline V gene are SGDLS and YYNGEE. This sample is drawn from a study of T cells in Graves' hyperthyroidism and ophthalmopathy. The CDR3 regions of TCR beta were amplified from RNA transcripts. The HTBI primer set was used in a first-round RT-PCR of the TCR CDR3. TCRdb fed the multiplex PCR reads into MiXCR, producing one record per CDR3 protein. The sample lists approximately 560,000 distinct CDR3 sequences; around 42% were seen once.

V is TRBV9 and J is TRBJ2-5; 8 nucleotides match TRBD2. This sequence was found in a woman younger than 30 with Graves' hyperthyroidism. Specimen: peripheral blood or thyroid tissue (not recorded which). In nucleotides, the CDR3 is TGTGCCAGCAGCACCCCCGGGGGGGAAGAGACCCAGTACTTC. Residues: CASSTPGGEETQYF.